Below, 30 T cell receptor beta chains from the same sample are listed, as sequenced in a study of blood T cells in healthy people across ages. Primed by a sample-barcoded 5' primer and a J-beta primer mix, a second PCR proceeded for 7 to 11 cycles. Via MiXCR, TCRdb re-called the 5' RACE reads, giving one row per CDR3 protein. Of about 1 million distinct CDR3 sequences in the sample, 20% to 25% are singletons; the top ten hold around 0.75%. The data were also submitted as part of a second study, on T cells of mothers and their children.

Specimen: blood. Receptor source: a girl under 10 years old in good health.

The gene calls are TRBV5-5 and TRBJ2-3, with TRBD1 as a possible D gene (6 bases). The CDR3 totals 15 residues. Trimming stripped 0 bases from V and 5 bases from J, with 13 bases between. Germline V gene sequence: CDR1 SGHKS, CDR2 YYEKEE (reference sequence). The CDR3 sequence: CASSLGQATGDTQYF. The CDR3 nucleotides read TGTGCCAGCAGCTTGGGACAGGCCACCGGAGATACGCAGTATTTT.

The CDR3 DNA reads TGCAGTGCTTTTGGGCGGGAGAGATCCTACGAGCAGTACTTC. It encodes CSAFGRERSYEQYF. The chain is built from TRBV20-1 and TRBJ2-7, with TRBD2 identical over 7 bases. This CDR3 is 14 amino acids long. After removal of 5 bases from V and 1 base from J, the junction contained 8 bases not matched to a gene. CDR1 DFQATT and CDR2 SNEGSKA come from the germline V gene (reference sequence).

This chain joins TRBV2 and TRBJ1-1; the D is unclear. The CDR3 extends over 11 amino acids. Trimming pared 1 base from V and 3 bases from J, leaving 0 bases between. Germline CDR1 is SNHLY and CDR2 is FYNNEI. In nucleotides, the CDR3 is TGTGCCAGCAGTGAAGACACTGAAGCTTTCTTT. This translates into CASSEDTEAFF.

This clonotype was picked up a small number of times. In DNA, the CDR3 is TGTGCCAGCACCCTCGGACCCAGCTCTGGAAACACCATATATTTT. Its protein is CASTLGPSSGNTIYF. The V gene is TRBV28, the J gene TRBJ1-3; D is unclear. This CDR3 has 15 amino acids. From germline, CDR1 is MDHEN and CDR2 SYDVKM. V was trimmed by 7 bases and J by 0 bases, leaving 13 bases between them.

There are a few counts of this clonotype. This chain connects TRBV7-9 to TRBJ2-5; 7 bases are a match to TRBD1. The CDR3 spans 14 residues. V lost 4 bases, J lost 5 bases, and 7 bases stayed unmatched. The germline CDR1 and CDR2 sequences are SEHNR and FQNEAQ (reference sequence). The CDR3 bases are TGTGCCAGCAGCTCATCCGGGACAGCGGAGACCCAGTACTTC. Translated: CASSSSGTAETQYF.

V and J are TRBV12-3 or TRBV12-4 and TRBJ1-6, with a tentative D call TRBD1 (6 bases). The CDR3 contains 15 residues. V lost 5 bases and J lost 10, with 18 bases in between. The CDR3 bases are TGTGCCAGCAGTCCCGACCTCACAGGGTCGTCACCCCTCCACTTT. Translated, it gives CASSPDLTGSSPLHF.

Note on this clonotype: One junction end disagrees with the germline gene, perhaps due to a read error. This chain joins TRBV10-3 and TRBJ2-5; 8 bases align to TRBD1. The CDR3 sequence is 15 residues long. The germline V gene has CDR1 ENHRY and CDR2 SYGVKD. For the CDR3, the DNA is TGCGCCATCAGTGGGACAGGTGGGGCAGTGGAGACCCAGTACTTC. Protein: CAISGTGGAVETQYF.

This clonotype was found a few times. The V gene is TRBV11-3, the J gene TRBJ2-3, with 8 bases identical to TRBD1. The germline V gene has CDR1 SGHNT and CDR2 YENEEA. V lost 5 bases and J lost 3; bases outside the gene matches: 4. The CDR3 totals 14 residues. This CDR3 is CASSPRTGTDTQYF. CDR3 coding DNA: TGTGCCAGCAGCCCACGGACAGGGACAGATACGCAGTATTTT.

This clonotype was counted a few times. This chain connects TRBV7-2 to TRBJ1-5; the match to TRBD1 covers 8 bases. The CDR3 consists of 15 residues. Germline V gives CDR1 SGHTA, CDR2 FQGNSA. The V and J ends lost 7 bases and 1 base, in that order; junction bases with no gene match: 6. The CDR3 protein is CASNEQGVSNQPQHF. CDR3 sequence (DNA): TGTGCCAGCAACGAACAGGGGGTCAGCAATCAGCCCCAGCATTTT.

This clonotype appeared a few times. The chain couples TRBV4-1 to TRBJ2-7; 14 bases agree with TRBD2. The CDR3 totals 19 residues. From germline, CDR1 is MGHRA and CDR2 YSYEKL. J lost 0 bases, V lost 5 bases, and 12 bases had no gene match. CDR3 in DNA: TGCGCCAGCAGCGGAACCGGGACTAGCGGGGGACCAAGCTCCTACGAGCAGTACTTC. Amino acids: CASSGTGTSGGPSSYEQYF.

This clonotype was seen many times. The chain combines TRBV4-3 with TRBJ2-4, with a weak D call TRBD2 (6 bases). The V end was cut by 0 bases, the J end by 6 bases, with 15 bases between. The V gene's germline CDR1 is LGHNA and CDR2 YSLEER. The CDR3 length is 16 residues. The CDR3 region has the DNA TGCGCCAGCAGCCAAGATTGGCGGGAACCCCGAAACATTCAGTACTTC. Translating gives CASSQDWREPRNIQYF.

Comments on this clonotype: An end of the junction differs from the germline gene, which may be a read error. V usage is TRBV2 and J usage is TRBJ2-2; maybe TRBD2 (5 bases). There are 14 residues in the CDR3. Germline CDR1 SNHLY, CDR2 FYNNEI. This CDR3 reads CASRVRPNTGELFF. The CDR3 DNA is TGTGCCAGCAGAGTCAGACCGAACACCGGGGAGCTGTTTTTC.

This CDR3 reads CASSVEAAYEQYF. Written as DNA, the CDR3 is TGTGCCAGCAGTGTCGAGGCTGCCTACGAGCAGTACTTC. The rearrangement uses TRBV2 and TRBJ2-7; no definite D call. Germline values: CDR1 SNHLY, CDR2 FYNNEI. The CDR3 loop spans 13 amino acids. Trimming pared 4 bases from V and 2 bases from J, leaving 9 bases between. Together with reference TRBV2 and TRBJ2-7, the CDR3 gives the full variable domain: EPEVTQTPSHQVTQMGQEVILRCVPISNHLYFYWYRQILGQKVEFLVSFYNNEISEKSEIFDDQFSVERPDGSNFTLKIRSTKLEDSAMYFCASSVEAAYEQYFGPGTRLTVT.

In its sample, this clonotype was seen a few times. The rearrangement joins TRBV5-1 to TRBJ2-1, with D uncertain. The CDR3 extends over 14 amino acids. V lost 4 bases to trimming and J lost 0 bases, with 8 bases between them. CDR1 SGHRS and CDR2 YFSETQ come from the germline V gene. The CDR3 spells CASSVAVSYNEQFF. The CDR3 bases are TGCGCCAGCAGCGTGGCGGTCTCCTACAATGAGCAGTTCTTC.

V usage is TRBV7-2 and J usage is TRBJ2-2; D not resolved. There are 13 residues in the CDR3. In germline, CDR1 is SGHTA, CDR2 FQGNSA. V shed 6 bases and J shed 4 bases, with 9 bases lying between them. In nucleotides, the CDR3 is TGTGCCAGCAGATTGAGAGGCACCGGGGAGCTGTTTTTT. It specifies CASRLRGTGELFF.

The chain employs TRBV4-3 and TRBJ1-2, with a tentative D call TRBD1 (6 bases). The CDR3 consists of 16 residues. The V gene's germline CDR1 is LGHNA and CDR2 YSLEER. The V and J ends lost 0 bases and 5 bases respectively, with 16 bases between them. CDR3: CASSQDRRGSPYGYTF. CDR3 sequence (DNA): TGCGCCAGCAGCCAAGATAGGAGGGGGTCCCCTTATGGCTACACCTTC.

CDR3 bases: TGTGCCAGCAGCCAAAGTCTCGAGGGGGGGGACATGACCCAGTACTTC. It translates to CASSQSLEGGDMTQYF. The genes are TRBV3-1 and TRBJ2-5, with D perhaps TRBD2 (7 bases). Trimming left V 2 bases short and J 7 bases short, with 20 bases between. CDR3 length: 16 amino acids. Germline V gene sequence: CDR1 LGHDT, CDR2 YNNKEL (reference sequence).

In the case of this clonotype: One end of the junction does not line up with germline, which may come from a read error. The chain links TRBV6-5 to TRBJ2-1; D possibly corresponds to TRBD2 (5 bases). This CDR3 spans 14 amino acids. Germline V lookup: CDR1 MNHEY, CDR2 SVGAGI. The CDR3 DNA reads as TGTGCCGGCAGTTACGCTAGCCCTCGGAATGAGCAGTCCTTC. Translated, it gives CAGSYASPRNEQSF.

The chain has TRBV4-3 and TRBJ2-5; D not certain. Judging by the DNA end, TRBJ2-7 fits better; the J call may be wrong. Per germline, CDR1 LGHNA and CDR2 YSLEER. The CDR3 runs 14 residues. The CDR3 reads CASSPGVAFGEQYF. The CDR3 nucleotides read TGCGCCAGCAGTCCCGGTGTGGCGTTCGGCGAGCAGTACTTC.

This rearrangement joins TRBV6-6 to TRBJ2-7; perhaps TRBD2 as D (6 bases). CDR3 length equals 14 residues. Trimming shortened V by 6 bases and J by 3 bases, and 15 bases separated the two germline ends. Germline V gene lookup returns CDR1 MNHNY and CDR2 SVGAGI (reference sequence). The DNA for the CDR3 is TGTGCCAGCAGAGGCAGGACGGGGGTCTACGAGCAGTACTTC. Its translation: CASRGRTGVYEQYF.

The J gene is TRBJ1-2, the V gene TRBV9; tentatively, D is TRBD1 (5 bases). The CDR3 has 15 residues. V dropped 2 bases and J dropped 3 bases, with 14 bases sitting between them. Germline V gene lookup returns CDR1 SGDLS and CDR2 YYNGEE. CDR3 region: CASSVYGRGDYGYTF. DNA of the CDR3: TGTGCCAGCAGCGTTTACGGTAGAGGGGACTATGGCTACACCTTC.

This chain links TRBV7-3 with TRBJ1-2; perhaps TRBD1 as D (6 bases). V was clipped by 6 bases and J by 8 bases, with 16 bases between them. The CDR3 covers 13 residues. From germline, CDR1 is SGHTA and CDR2 FQGTGA. CDR3 DNA sequence: TGTGCCAGCAGATTCGGAAAGACAGGAGGCTACACCTTC. Protein sequence: CASRFGKTGGYTF.

This chain uses TRBV24-1 with TRBJ2-6; D is possibly TRBD2 (5 bases). The V gene's germline CDR1 is KGHDR and CDR2 SFDVKD. Deletions cut 4 bases from V and 2 bases from J, with 11 bases between. CDR3 size: 16 residues. For the CDR3, the DNA is TGTGCCACCAGTGACCCGAACGGGGCTGGGGCCAACGTCCTGACTTTC. The encoded protein is CATSDPNGAGANVLTF.

This chain joins TRBV4-3 and TRBJ2-5; D gene uncertain. Trimming removed 0 bases from V and 5 bases from J, with 7 bases in between. In germline, CDR1 is LGHNA, CDR2 YSLEER. The CDR3 length is 13 residues. The CDR3 sequence: CASSQDGTETQYF. CDR3 DNA: TGCGCCAGCAGCCAAGATGGAACGGAGACCCAGTACTTC.

This clonotype was detected only a few times. This chain uses TRBV7-9 with TRBJ1-4; TRBD1 aligns across 9 bases. Germline V CDR1 and CDR2: SEHNR, FQNEAQ (reference sequence). CDR3 size: 15 residues. Unmatched junction bases numbered 8, after V lost 4 bases and J lost 8 bases. CDR3 region: CASSWTGTGNEKLFF. The CDR3 DNA reads TGTGCCAGCAGCTGGACCGGGACAGGGAACGAAAAACTGTTTTTT.

This chain uses TRBV11-1 with TRBJ1-2; the D is unclear. The V end was cut by 8 bases, the J end by 8 bases, with 15 bases between. The germline CDR1 and CDR2 sequences are SGHAT and FQDESV (reference sequence). This CDR3 comprises 12 residues. CDR3 DNA sequence: TGTGCCAGCGGTGTGGATGGGAAAGGCTACACCTTC. As protein: CASGVDGKGYTF.

The V and J genes are TRBV28 and TRBJ2-4; a possible D gene is TRBD2 (6 bases). Between the trimmed V and J ends, which lost 2 bases and 13 bases, there was a span of 18 bases. Looked up from germline, CDR1 is MDHEN and CDR2 is SYDVKM. CDR3 length equals 14 residues. The DNA of the CDR3 is TGTGCCAGCAGTTTAGGAGGGCAGGGCCCACTCCAGTACTTC. Translation gives CASSLGGQGPLQYF. The full variable domain, with the rest looked up from reference TRBV28 and TRBJ2-4, is DVKVTQSSRYLVKRTGEKVFLECVQDMDHENMFWYRQDPGLGLRLIYFSYDVKMKEKGDIPEGYSVSREKKERFSLILESASTNQTSMYLCASSLGGQGPLQYFGAGTRLSVL.

This clonotype was seen a handful of times. The rearrangement links TRBV5-1 to TRBJ2-1, with 7 positions matching TRBD1. Germline CDR1 and CDR2: SGHRS and YFSETQ. The V segment lost 1 base and the J segment 9 bases; nucleotides outside the gene matches: 13. The CDR3 sequence is 16 residues long. The CDR3 reads CASSLSGTEGFGEQFF. The CDR3, as DNA: TGCGCCAGCAGCTTGTCGGGGACAGAGGGATTCGGTGAGCAGTTCTTC. Full variable domain (rest looked up from reference TRBV5-1 and TRBJ2-1): KAGVTQTPRYLIKTRGQQVTLSCSPISGHRSVSWYQQTPGQGLQFLFEYFSETQRNKGNFPGRFSGRQFSNSRSEMNVSTLELGDSALYLCASSLSGTEGFGEQFFGPGTRLTVL.

There are many counts of this clonotype. The chain couples TRBV6-1 to TRBJ2-1; 11 bases map to TRBD2. Germline assignment: CDR1 MNHNS and CDR2 SASEGT. The CDR3 spans 15 residues. V was clipped by 3 bases and J by 6 bases; unmatched bases: 4. The CDR3 nucleotides read TGTGCCAGCAGTGATTCGGGACTAGCGGCCAATGAGCAGTTCTTC. Its protein product is CASSDSGLAANEQFF.

The chain has TRBV2 and TRBJ2-1; no firm D call. The end of the DNA is better explained by TRBJ2-7, so the J call may be wrong. CDR3 size: 16 residues. Germline V gene sequence: CDR1 SNHLY, CDR2 FYNNEI. CDR3 residues: CASSVNLQTITYEQYF. In DNA, the CDR3 is TGTGCCAGCAGTGTGAATTTGCAGACAATTACCTACGAGCAGTACTTC.